This is a list of T cell receptor beta chains from one sample in a study of technical replicates of blood from a handful of donors. Here immunoSEQ multiplex PCR was the method, and the copy in TCRdb shows in-frame clones only, minus some. Seen here are under 100,000 clones, 90% to 95% observed once, and the top ten hold 0.25%. Source material: T cells isolated from PBMCs. These receptors were taken from a human donor in good health. CDR3s include the opening cysteine and the closing phenylalanine or tryptophan. The order of the fields is V gene, CDR3 length, clone size, D gene, J gene, CDR3 DNA, CDR3 protein. The D gene is left open where the match is weak. The size field is filled for only some rows; it gives once, few, many or a size class.

V: TRBV2
length: 13
size: NA
D: NA
J: TRBJ2-7
DNA: TGTGCCAGCCCGGTATCGGGACACCGGTCGACGTACTTC
CDR3: CASPVSGHRSTYF

V: TRBV11-3
length: 16
size: NA
D: TRBD2
J: TRBJ2-3
DNA: TGTGCCAGCAGCTTACCTAGCGGGGGATACACAGATACGCAGTATTTT
CDR3: CASSLPSGGYTDTQYF

V: TRBV7-2
length: 17
size: NA
D: NA
J: TRBJ2-7
DNA: TGTGCCAGCAGCACCACCCGACTGGCGCGGGGCGACTACGAGCAGTACTTC
CDR3: CASSTTRLARGDYEQYF

V: TRBV5-4
length: 19
size: NA
D: TRBD2
J: TRBJ2-4
DNA: TGTGCCAGCAGCCTTGAGGGACTAGCGGAGGGGTTAGCCAAAAACATTCAGTACTTC
CDR3: CASSLEGLAEGLAKNIQYF

V: TRBV9
length: 14
size: NA
D: NA
J: TRBJ2-3
DNA: TGTGCCAGCAGCGCCCCAGGGGGCACAGATACGCAGTATTTT
CDR3: CASSAPGGTDTQYF

V: TRBV7-9
length: 12
size: NA
D: NA
J: TRBJ2-7
DNA: TGTGCCGCTGAAGCTTACGTTGACGAGCAGTACTTC
CDR3: CAAEAYVDEQYF

V: TRBV25-1
length: 16
size: NA
D: TRBD1
J: TRBJ1-1
DNA: TGTGCCAGCAGTGAATGGGGACAGGGGGCTAACACTGAAGCTTTCTTT
CDR3: CASSEWGQGANTEAFF

V: TRBV14
length: 15
size: NA
D: NA
J: TRBJ1-1
DNA: TGTGCCAGCAGCCGACAACGACCCTGGGACACTGAAGCTTTCTTT
CDR3: CASSRQRPWDTEAFF

V: TRBV18
length: 14
size: NA
D: NA
J: TRBJ2-7
DNA: TGTGCCAGCTCTGTGGCACAACCACCGGGCGAGCAGTACTTC
CDR3: CASSVAQPPGEQYF

V: TRBV2
length: 14
size: NA
D: TRBD1
J: TRBJ1-1
DNA: TGTGCCAGCACTGGGACAGGGATGAACACTGAAGCTTTCTTT
CDR3: CASTGTGMNTEAFF

V: TRBV6-1
length: 13
size: NA
D: NA
J: TRBJ2-6
DNA: TGTGCCAGCAGTTCGGCTGGGGCCAACGTCCTGACTTTC
CDR3: CASSSAGANVLTF

V: TRBV6-5
length: 15
size: NA
D: TRBD1
J: TRBJ2-7
DNA: TGTGCCAGCAGTACTCTGACAGGGGGCGAAGACGAGCAGTACTTC
CDR3: CASSTLTGGEDEQYF

V: TRBV21-1
length: 16
size: few
D: NA
J: TRBJ2-5
DNA: TGTGCCAGCAGCAAAGCAAGCGGGGGGGAACAAGAGACCCAGTACTTC
CDR3: CASSKASGGEQETQYF

V: TRBV9
length: 18
size: NA
D: TRBD2
J: TRBJ2-1
DNA: TGTGCCAGCCGCCGATTAGCGGGAGGAGGAGCAGGGCTTAGTGAGCAGTTCTTC
CDR3: CASRRLAGGGAGLSEQFF

V: TRBV11-3
length: 13
size: NA
D: NA
J: TRBJ1-1
DNA: TGTGCCAGCAGTACTGGTCTGAACACTGAAGCTTTCTTT
CDR3: CASSTGLNTEAFF

V: TRBV4-1
length: 15
size: NA
D: TRBD1
J: TRBJ1-6
DNA: TGCGCCAGCAGCCCCCCCGACAGGGATCATTCACCCCTCCACTTT
CDR3: CASSPPDRDHSPLHF

V: TRBV5-1
length: 14
size: NA
D: NA
J: TRBJ1-5
DNA: TGCGCCAGCAGCCCCGATGGGGGGTACCAGCCCCAGCATTTT
CDR3: CASSPDGGYQPQHF

V: TRBV27
length: 14
size: few
D: TRBD1
J: TRBJ1-1
DNA: TGTGCCAGCAGTACTCCGGGACAGGGGCCTGAAGCTTTCTTT
CDR3: CASSTPGQGPEAFF

V: TRBV5-1
length: 14
size: NA
D: TRBD1
J: TRBJ2-5
DNA: TGCGCCAGCAGCGCCGGACAGGGAACGGAGACCCAGTACTTC
CDR3: CASSAGQGTETQYF

V: TRBV28
length: 19
size: once
D: TRBD1
J: TRBJ2-3
DNA: TGTGCCAGCAATCCTCCCGGGGTACCCAGGACAGGGGGTGAAGATACGCAGTATTTT
CDR3: CASNPPGVPRTGGEDTQYF

V: TRBV7-6
length: 13
size: NA
D: NA
J: TRBJ1-2
DNA: TGTGCCAGCAGCTTAGATTCGGGGGATGGCTACACCTTC
CDR3: CASSLDSGDGYTF

V: TRBV5-4
length: 15
size: once
D: TRBD2
J: TRBJ2-5
DNA: TGTGCCAGCAGACGGACTAGCGGGGGTCAAGAGACCCAGTACTTC
CDR3: CASRRTSGGQETQYF

V: TRBV14
length: 15
size: NA
D: NA
J: TRBJ2-7
DNA: TGTGCCAGCAGCCAAAGTAGGGGTCTTCCCTACGAGCAGTACTTC
CDR3: CASSQSRGLPYEQYF

V: TRBV14
length: 15
size: NA
D: NA
J: TRBJ2-2
DNA: TGTGCCAGCAGCCAAATTGCAGGGAACACCGGGGAGCTGTTTTTT
CDR3: CASSQIAGNTGELFF

V: TRBV6-1
length: 15
size: NA
D: TRBD1
J: TRBJ1-2
DNA: TGTGCCAGCAGTGGTCGACAGGGGCCGACCTATGGCTACACCTTC
CDR3: CASSGRQGPTYGYTF